The 3 T cell receptor beta chains in this list originate from one sample, sequenced in a study of T-cell reconstitution after alpha-beta-depleted transplantation in children. Researchers prepared the TCRbeta library using unique molecular identifiers, the study reports. MiXCR, applied by TCRdb to the PCR reads, yields one record per CDR3 protein. This table has roughly 70,000 distinct CDR3 sequences, 4.9% appearing once. The source was PBMCs, mostly from graft donor cells, collected 180 days after TCRalphabeta/CD19-depleted stem cell transplant. Receptors originate from a boy younger than two who had a stem cell transplant for acute myeloid leukemia, so the T cells may come from the graft donor.

This clonotype appeared many times. V is TRBV19 and J is TRBJ1-5; D not resolved. The CDR3 consists of 15 residues. V gave up 2 bases and J gave up 3 bases, with 11 bases separating them. Per the germline V gene, CDR1 is LNHDA and CDR2 is SQIVND (reference sequence). The CDR3 nucleotides read TGTGCCAGTAGTATAAGAAGGGAATTCAATCAGCCCCAGCATTTT. Translating it yields CASSIRREFNQPQHF.

This clonotype occurred many times. The chain uses TRBV5-6 and TRBJ2-2, with a weak D call TRBD2 (5 bases). This CDR3 has 16 residues. Germline V gives CDR1 SGHDT, CDR2 YYEEEE. The V gene lost 1 base and the J gene lost 4 bases, with 14 bases spanning the gap. The DNA for the CDR3 is TGTGCCAGCAGCTTGACGGGGAAAGGTGTCACCGGGGAGCTGTTTTTT. Translating it yields CASSLTGKGVTGELFF.

The chain is built from TRBV30 and TRBJ2-2; D is ambiguous. The CDR3 has 10 residues. Trimming shortened V by 7 bases and J by 7 bases, and 7 bases separated the two germline ends. Germline CDR1 is GTSNPN and CDR2 is SVGIG (reference sequence). Written as DNA, the CDR3 is TGTGCCTTATGGGGCGGGGAGCTGTTTTTT. Translated: CALWGGELFF.